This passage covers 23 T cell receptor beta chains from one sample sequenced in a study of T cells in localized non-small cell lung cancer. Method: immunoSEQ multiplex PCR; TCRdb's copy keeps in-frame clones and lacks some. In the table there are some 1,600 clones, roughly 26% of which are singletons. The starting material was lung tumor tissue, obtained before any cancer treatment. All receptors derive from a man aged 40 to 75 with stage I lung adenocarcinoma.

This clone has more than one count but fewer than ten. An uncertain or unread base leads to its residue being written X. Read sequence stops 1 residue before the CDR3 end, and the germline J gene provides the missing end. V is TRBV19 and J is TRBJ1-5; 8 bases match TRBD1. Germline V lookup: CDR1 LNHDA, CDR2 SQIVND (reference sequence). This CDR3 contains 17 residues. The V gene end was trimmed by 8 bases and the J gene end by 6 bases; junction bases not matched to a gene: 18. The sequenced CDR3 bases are TGTGCCAGTMGCCGTGGGGGGGGGCAGGGGGCCGGTCAGCCCCAGCAT. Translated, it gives CASXRGGGQGAGQPQH. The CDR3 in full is CASXRGGGQGAGQPQHF.

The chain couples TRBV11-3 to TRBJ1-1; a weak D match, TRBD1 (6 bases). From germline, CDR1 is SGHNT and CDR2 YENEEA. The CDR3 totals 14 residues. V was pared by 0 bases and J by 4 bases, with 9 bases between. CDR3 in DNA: TGTGCCAGCAGCTTAGAGGGACAAATCACTGAAGCTTTCTTT. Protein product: CASSLEGQITEAFF.

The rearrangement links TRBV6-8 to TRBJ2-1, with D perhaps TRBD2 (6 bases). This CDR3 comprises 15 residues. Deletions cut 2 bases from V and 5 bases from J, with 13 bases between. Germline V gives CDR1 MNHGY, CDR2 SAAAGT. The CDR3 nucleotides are TGTGCCAGCAGTTACAGTCCTAGCGTCGACAATGAGCAGTTCTTC. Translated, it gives CASSYSPSVDNEQFF.

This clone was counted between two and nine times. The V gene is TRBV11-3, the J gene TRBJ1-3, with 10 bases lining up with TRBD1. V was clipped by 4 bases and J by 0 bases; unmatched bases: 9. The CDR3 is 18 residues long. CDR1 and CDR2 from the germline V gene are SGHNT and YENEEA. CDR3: CASSSIIWDRGSGNTIYF. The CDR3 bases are TGTGCCAGCAGCTCTATTATATGGGACAGGGGCTCTGGAAACACCATATATTTT.

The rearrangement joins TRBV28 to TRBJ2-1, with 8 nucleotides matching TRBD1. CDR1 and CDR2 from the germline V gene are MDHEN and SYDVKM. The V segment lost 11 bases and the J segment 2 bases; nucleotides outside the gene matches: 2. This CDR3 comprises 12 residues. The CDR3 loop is CAAGGTYNEQFF. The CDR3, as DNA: TGTGCCGCAGGGGGCACCTACAATGAGCAGTTCTTC. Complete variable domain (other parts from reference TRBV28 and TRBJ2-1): DVKVTQSSRYLVKRTGEKVFLECVQDMDHENMFWYRQDPGLGLRLIYFSYDVKMKEKGDIPEGYSVSREKKERFSLILESASTNQTSMYLCAAGGTYNEQFFGPGTRLTVL.

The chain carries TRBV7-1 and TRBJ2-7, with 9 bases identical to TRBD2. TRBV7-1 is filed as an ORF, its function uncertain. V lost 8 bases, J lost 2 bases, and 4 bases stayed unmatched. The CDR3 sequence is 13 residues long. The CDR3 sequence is CASLLAGTYEQYF. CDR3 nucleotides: TGTGCCAGCTTACTAGCGGGTACCTACGAGCAGTACTTC.

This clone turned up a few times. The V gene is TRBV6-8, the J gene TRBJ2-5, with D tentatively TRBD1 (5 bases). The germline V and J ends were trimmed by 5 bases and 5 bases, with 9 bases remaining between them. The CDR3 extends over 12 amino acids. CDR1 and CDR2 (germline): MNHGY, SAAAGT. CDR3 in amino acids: CASSPRQETQYF. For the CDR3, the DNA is TGTGCCAGCAGTCCCCGACAGGAGACCCAGTACTTC.

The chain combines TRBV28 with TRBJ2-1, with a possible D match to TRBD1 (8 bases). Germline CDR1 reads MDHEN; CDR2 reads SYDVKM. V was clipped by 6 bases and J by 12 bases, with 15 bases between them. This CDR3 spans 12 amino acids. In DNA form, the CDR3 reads TGTGCCAGCAGAGACACAGGGGGGGCGCAGTTCTTC. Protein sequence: CASRDTGGAQFF.

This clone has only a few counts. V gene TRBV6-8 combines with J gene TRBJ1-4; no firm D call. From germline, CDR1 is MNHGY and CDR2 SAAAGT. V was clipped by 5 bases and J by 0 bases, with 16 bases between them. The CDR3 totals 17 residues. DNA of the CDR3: TGTGCCAGCAGTGTAGCTTCTCTCAGCGCAACTAATGAAAAACTGTTTTTT. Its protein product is CASSVASLSATNEKLFF.

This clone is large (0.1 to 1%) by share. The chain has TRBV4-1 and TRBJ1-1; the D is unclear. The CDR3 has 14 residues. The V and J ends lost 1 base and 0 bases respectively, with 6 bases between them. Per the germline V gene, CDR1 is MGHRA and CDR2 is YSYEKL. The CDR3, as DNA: TGCGCCAGCAGCCAAGCTGGCATGAACACTGAAGCTTTCTTT. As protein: CASSQAGMNTEAFF.

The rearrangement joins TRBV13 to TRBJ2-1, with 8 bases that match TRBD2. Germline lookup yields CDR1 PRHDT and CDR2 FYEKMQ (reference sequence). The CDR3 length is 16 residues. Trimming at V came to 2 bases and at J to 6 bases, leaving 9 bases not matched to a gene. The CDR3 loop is CASSLSAGGGGNEQFF. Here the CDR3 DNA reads TGTGCCAGCAGCTTAAGCGCGGGAGGAGGAGGCAATGAGCAGTTCTTC.

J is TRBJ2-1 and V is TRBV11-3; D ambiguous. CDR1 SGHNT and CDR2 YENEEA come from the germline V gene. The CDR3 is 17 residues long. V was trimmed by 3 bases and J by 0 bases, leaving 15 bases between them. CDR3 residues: CASSLLRVQSSYNEQFF. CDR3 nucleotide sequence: TGTGCCAGCAGCTTGCTCCGGGTCCAGAGCTCCTACAATGAGCAGTTCTTC. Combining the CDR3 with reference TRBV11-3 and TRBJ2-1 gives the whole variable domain EAGVVQSPRYKIIEKKQPVAFWCNPISGHNTLYWYLQNLGQGPELLIRYENEEAVDDSQLPKDRFSAERLKGVDSTLKIQPAELGDSAVYLCASSLLRVQSSYNEQFFGPGTRLTVL.

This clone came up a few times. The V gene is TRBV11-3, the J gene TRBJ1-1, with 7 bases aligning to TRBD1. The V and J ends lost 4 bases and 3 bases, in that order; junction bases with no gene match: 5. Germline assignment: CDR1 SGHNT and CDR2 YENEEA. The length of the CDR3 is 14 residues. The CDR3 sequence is CASSSSGGYTEAFF. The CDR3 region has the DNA TGTGCCAGCAGCTCCTCAGGGGGTTACACTGAAGCTTTCTTT. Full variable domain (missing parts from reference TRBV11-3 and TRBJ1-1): EAGVVQSPRYKIIEKKQPVAFWCNPISGHNTLYWYLQNLGQGPELLIRYENEEAVDDSQLPKDRFSAERLKGVDSTLKIQPAELGDSAVYLCASSSSGGYTEAFFGQGTRLTVV.

The DNA of the CDR3 is TGTGCCAGCAGCTTAGCGGTGGGTGGAAGGGCCGGGGAGCTGTTTTTT. Translating it yields CASSLAVGGRAGELFF. The chain links TRBV7-5 to TRBJ2-2. TRBV7-5 constitutes a pseudogene. The CDR3 is made up of 16 amino acids.

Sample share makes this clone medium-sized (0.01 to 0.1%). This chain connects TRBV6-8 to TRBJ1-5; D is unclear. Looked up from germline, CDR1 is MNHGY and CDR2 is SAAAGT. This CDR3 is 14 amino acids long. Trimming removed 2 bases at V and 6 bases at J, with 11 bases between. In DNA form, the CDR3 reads TGTGCCAGCAGTTACCCTGGACCCGCTCAGCCCCAGCATTTT. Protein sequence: CASSYPGPAQPQHF.

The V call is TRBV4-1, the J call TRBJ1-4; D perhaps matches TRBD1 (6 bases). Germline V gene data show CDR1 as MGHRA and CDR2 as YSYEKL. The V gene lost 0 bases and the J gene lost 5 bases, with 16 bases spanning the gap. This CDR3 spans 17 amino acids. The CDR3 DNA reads TGCGCCAGCAGCCAAGATTGGGGGCAGGGTGAGAATGAAAAACTGTTTTTT. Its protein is CASSQDWGQGENEKLFF.

CDR3 amino acids: CASSPSTGGPYEQYF. CDR3 coding DNA: TGTGCCAGCAGCCCCTCGACAGGGGGTCCCTACGAGCAGTACTTC. The chain employs TRBV11-3 and TRBJ2-7; 9 nucleotides match TRBD1. The V and J ends lost 5 bases and 2 bases, in that order; junction bases with no gene match: 7. Per germline, CDR1 SGHNT and CDR2 YENEEA. The CDR3 consists of 15 residues.

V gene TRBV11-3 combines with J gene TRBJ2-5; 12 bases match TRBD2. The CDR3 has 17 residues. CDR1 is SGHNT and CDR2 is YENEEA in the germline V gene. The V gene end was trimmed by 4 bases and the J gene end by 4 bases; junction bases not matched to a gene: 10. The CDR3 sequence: CASSSLKQLAGGETQYF. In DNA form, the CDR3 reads TGTGCCAGCAGCTCACTGAAACAACTAGCGGGAGGAGAGACCCAGTACTTC.

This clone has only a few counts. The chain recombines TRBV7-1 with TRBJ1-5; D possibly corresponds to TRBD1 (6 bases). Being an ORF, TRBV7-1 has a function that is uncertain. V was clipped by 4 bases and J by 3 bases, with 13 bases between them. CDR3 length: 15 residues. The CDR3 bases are TGTGCCAGCAGCTTAGATTGGACAGACAATCAGCCCCAGCATTTT. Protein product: CASSLDWTDNQPQHF.

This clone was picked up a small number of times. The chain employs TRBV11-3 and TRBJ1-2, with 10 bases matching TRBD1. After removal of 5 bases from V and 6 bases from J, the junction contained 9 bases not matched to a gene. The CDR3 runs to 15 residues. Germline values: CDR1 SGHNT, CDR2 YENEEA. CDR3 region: CASSQASGTGDGYTF. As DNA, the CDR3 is TGTGCCAGCAGCCAAGCCTCCGGGACAGGGGATGGCTACACCTTC.

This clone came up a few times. The CDR3 nucleotides are TGTGCCAGTAGTAAGACAGTTAACACTGAAGCTTTCTTT. Translating gives CASSKTVNTEAFF. V and J are TRBV19 and TRBJ1-1, with TRBD1 as a possible D gene (5 bases). Germline V gene sequence: CDR1 LNHDA, CDR2 SQIVND (reference sequence). The CDR3 runs to 13 residues. The ends were cut back, 4 bases at V and 2 bases at J, with 8 bases in the middle.

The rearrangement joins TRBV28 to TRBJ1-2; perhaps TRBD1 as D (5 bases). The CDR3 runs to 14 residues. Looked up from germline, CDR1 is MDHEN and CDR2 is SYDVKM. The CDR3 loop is CGVWDGYRNYGYTF. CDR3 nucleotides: TGTGGGGTTTGGGACGGATATCGGAACTATGGCTACACCTTC.

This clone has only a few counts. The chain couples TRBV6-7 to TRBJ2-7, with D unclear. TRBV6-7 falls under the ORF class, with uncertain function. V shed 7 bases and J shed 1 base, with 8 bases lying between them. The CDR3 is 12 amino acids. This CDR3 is CASTDISYEQYF. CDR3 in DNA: TGTGCCAGCACAGACATTTCCTACGAGCAGTACTTC.